This is a list of T cell receptor beta chains from one sample in a study of cytomegalovirus exposure and HLA in healthy donors. Sequencing used immunoSEQ multiplex PCR; TCRdb keeps in-frame clones, though not all of them. Counted here are some 40,000 clones, less than 75% occurring once; the ten biggest clones make up around 12%. Sequencing was done on a sample of PBMCs. Every receptor here comes from a man in his 60s in good health and CMV-seropositive. CDR3s include the opening cysteine and the closing phenylalanine or tryptophan. A D gene is named only where the DNA matches it firmly. Clone size is given for some rows only: seen once, a few or many times, or a class if the clone is expanded.

clone_size,d_call,v_call,j_call,cdr3_nt,cdr3_aa
few,TRBD1,TRBV5-6,TRBJ2-7,TGTGCCAGCAGCTGGGGGAGAAGGGGGCCCTACGAGCAGTACTTC,CASSWGRRGPYEQYF
-,-,TRBV5-4,TRBJ1-1,TGTGCCAGCAGCCGTCCGGGGGGCGACTATTCCACTGAAGCTTTCTTT,CASSRPGGDYSTEAFF
-,-,TRBV19,TRBJ2-6,TGTGCCAGTAGTATATTAGCAGGGGCTGGGGCCAACGTCCTGACTTTC,CASSILAGAGANVLTF
-,-,TRBV29-1,TRBJ2-5,TGCAGCGTTGCAGGCCAAGAGACCCAGTACTTC,CSVAGQETQYF
few,-,TRBV29-1,TRBJ2-3,TGCAGCGCCATTCCTAGGGGTTCGGGTGCAGATACGCAGTATTTT,CSAIPRGSGADTQYF
-,-,TRBV7-3,TRBJ2-7,TGTGCCAGCAGCTTAACCGTAGCGGACGAGCAGTACTTC,CASSLTVADEQYF
-,-,TRBV19,TRBJ1-2,TGTGCCAGTAGTGCCACGGGTCTCCCTAACTATGGCTACACCTTC,CASSATGLPNYGYTF
-,-,TRBV7-2,TRBJ1-1,TGTGCCAGCAGCTTAGTACTCGGGATGGCTTTCTTT,CASSLVLGMAFF
-,-,TRBV28,TRBJ2-1,TGTGCCAGCAGTTTACACCGACCCCCCTCGGGTGAGCAGTTCTTC,CASSLHRPPSGEQFF
-,-,TRBV27,TRBJ2-6,TGTGCCAGCAGTTTGAGGGCTGGGGCCAACGTCCTGACTTTC,CASSLRAGANVLTF
-,TRBD2,TRBV11-2,TRBJ2-7,TGTGCCAGCAGCTTCGGGACTAGCGGCTTCTACGAGCAGTACTTC,CASSFGTSGFYEQYF
-,TRBD1,TRBV9,TRBJ2-1,TGTGCCAGCAGCTCAACCGGGACAGGGTTCGATGAGCAGTTCTTC,CASSSTGTGFDEQFF
-,-,TRBV30,TRBJ1-3,TGTGCCTGGAGTGTAGGTTGGGCCTCTGGAAACACCATATATTTT,CAWSVGWASGNTIYF
-,TRBD1,TRBV28,TRBJ2-7,TGTGCCAGCAGTTTAAACCAGGGGGCATACGAGCAGTACTTC,CASSLNQGAYEQYF
few,-,TRBV19,TRBJ2-7,TGTGCCAGTAAATCCGGGTCCTCCTACGAGCAGTACTTC,CASKSGSSYEQYF
once,TRBD1,TRBV2,TRBJ1-6,TGTGCCAGCAGTGAAGTGTTCGGACAGGCCTTCGGGTCCTATAATTCACCCCTCCACTTT,CASSEVFGQAFGSYNSPLHF
-,-,TRBV27,TRBJ2-1,TGTGCCAGCAGTTTAGATGGAGGGCGAGGCTCCTACAATGAGCAGTTCTTC,CASSLDGGRGSYNEQFF
few,-,TRBV2,TRBJ2-7,TGTGCCAGCAGGGGTTGGGAGCTTTCGGTTAACTACGAGCAGTACTTC,CASRGWELSVNYEQYF
-,-,TRBV4-1,TRBJ1-5,TGCGCCAGCAGCCAAGATCAGGTACGGCCCGGACAGCCCCAGCATTTT,CASSQDQVRPGQPQHF
-,TRBD2,TRBV7-2,TRBJ2-3,TGTGCCAGCAGCTTACTAGCGGGGACAGATACGCAGTATTTT,CASSLLAGTDTQYF
few,TRBD1,TRBV19,TRBJ2-4,TGTGCCAGTAGTTTAAACAGGGGGAACATTCAGTACTTC,CASSLNRGNIQYF
few,-,TRBV5-4,TRBJ2-1,TGTGCCAGCAGCATCTTGGGGGACAAACCCAATGAGCAGTTCTTC,CASSILGDKPNEQFF
-,TRBD1,TRBV19,TRBJ1-4,TGTGCCAGTAGTATTGGAGGGGGCCGCGAAAAACTGTTTTTT,CASSIGGGREKLFF
-,TRBD1,TRBV9,TRBJ1-4,TGTGCCAGCAGCCCGGGACAGACTGGGGGTGAAAAACTGTTTTTT,CASSPGQTGGEKLFF
few,-,TRBV7-6,TRBJ1-1,TGTGCCAGCAGCTTAAGCCGGGTGAACACTGAAGCTTTCTTT,CASSLSRVNTEAFF
-,TRBD1,TRBV28,TRBJ2-3,TGTGCCAGCAGCCCAGGGGGTCCCCGTGCAGATACGCAGTATTTT,CASSPGGPRADTQYF
once,-,TRBV11-2,TRBJ2-7,TGTGCCAGCAGCTTAAGACGGGGCTACGAGCAGTACTTC,CASSLRRGYEQYF
-,-,TRBV7-2,TRBJ2-4,TGTGCCAGCAGCTTAGGGCAAGAGGACATTCAGTACTTC,CASSLGQEDIQYF
-,-,TRBV6-6,TRBJ1-4,TGTGCCAGCAGTTTTAGGGGGGGGGATGAAAAACTGTTTTTT,CASSFRGGDEKLFF
-,-,TRBV2,TRBJ1-6,TGTGCCAGCAGTGTTAGGGGGTCGGATTCACCCCTCCACTTT,CASSVRGSDSPLHF
-,-,TRBV5-6,TRBJ2-7,TGTGCCAGCAGCTTAAGACAGCCCACGGTACACGAGCAGTACTTC,CASSLRQPTVHEQYF
-,TRBD1,TRBV4-3,TRBJ1-5,TGCGCCAGCAGCCAAGATATGGGACAGGCGGGTCAGCCCCAGCATTTT,CASSQDMGQAGQPQHF
-,TRBD2,TRBV11-2,TRBJ2-3,TGTGCCAGCAGCCCCCAAGCGGGGAGCACAGATACGCAGTATTTT,CASSPQAGSTDTQYF
-,TRBD1,TRBV25-1,TRBJ2-1,TGTGCCAGCAGTTCCCGGGACAGTTCCTACAATGAGCAGTTCTTC,CASSSRDSSYNEQFF
-,TRBD2,TRBV2,TRBJ2-7,TGTGCCTGGGGATCGACTAGCGGGATTTACGAGCAGTACTTC,CAWGSTSGIYEQYF
few,TRBD1,TRBV28,TRBJ1-4,TGTGCCAGCAGTTTCTCCATCGTAAGGGGGCGGGATGAAAAACTGTTTTTT,CASSFSIVRGRDEKLFF
-,-,TRBV6-5,TRBJ2-7,TGTGCCAGCAGCGCGGCGTCGGCGATTTACGAGCAGTACTTC,CASSAASAIYEQYF
once,-,TRBV2,TRBJ2-1,TGTGCCACACACGAGACTTCTGACTACAATGAGCAGTTCTTC,CATHETSDYNEQFF
-,-,TRBV27,TRBJ2-7,TGTGCCAGCAGTCCCTCGACGTTGGGGGGAGAGCAGTACTTC,CASSPSTLGGEQYF
once,TRBD2,TRBV11-2,TRBJ2-7,TGTGCCAGCAGCTTATCGTCTAGCGGAGGGTACGAGCAGTACTTC,CASSLSSSGGYEQYF
once,-,TRBV5-1,TRBJ1-2,TGCGCCAGCAGCTCGAGTTCCGGGACTACCTATGGCTACACCTTC,CASSSSSGTTYGYTF
-,TRBD1,TRBV4-1,TRBJ1-2,TGCGCCAGCAGCCCACAGTGGGACAGAAACTATGGCTACACCTTC,CASSPQWDRNYGYTF
-,-,TRBV11-2,TRBJ1-4,TGTGCCAGCAGCCTGCGGGGGAAAAATGAAAAACTGTTTTTT,CASSLRGKNEKLFF
-,-,TRBV18,TRBJ2-4,TGTGCCAGCTCACCGACGGGAATAGCCAAAAACATTCAGTACTTC,CASSPTGIAKNIQYF
few,TRBD2,TRBV28,TRBJ2-5,TGTGCCAGCAGTCCCCACGGACTAGCGGGGAAACAAGAGACCCAGTACTTC,CASSPHGLAGKQETQYF
-,-,TRBV11-2,TRBJ2-1,TGTGCCAGCAGCTTAGATGGGGCCCTACAAGATGAGCAGTTCTTC,CASSLDGALQDEQFF
few,-,TRBV6-5,TRBJ1-1,TGTGCCAGCAGTTATTCTTGGCAGACTGGCACTGAAGCTTTCTTT,CASSYSWQTGTEAFF
-,-,TRBV5-1,TRBJ1-2,TGCGCCAGCAGCCGCGGACAAGATGGCTACACCTTC,CASSRGQDGYTF
few,-,TRBV28,TRBJ2-2,TGTGCCAGCAGTTTTCTCAGGGGCGATGGCACCGGGGAGCTGTTTTTT,CASSFLRGDGTGELFF
-,TRBD2,TRBV15,TRBJ2-1,TGTGCCACCAGCGCCGAGCGGGAGTCGTACAATGAGCAGTTCTTC,CATSAERESYNEQFF
-,-,TRBV7-9,TRBJ2-5,TGTGCCAGCAGCTCAACTAGACCCTCCGAATACCAAGAGACCCAGTACTTC,CASSSTRPSEYQETQYF
-,-,TRBV5-6,TRBJ1-1,TGTGCCAGCAGCTTGGGGCGGTACATGAACACTGAAGCTTTCTTT,CASSLGRYMNTEAFF
-,TRBD2,TRBV5-4,TRBJ2-2,TGTGCCAGCAGCCAGGACTTCGGCGGGAGTGACGGGGAGCTGTTTTTT,CASSQDFGGSDGELFF